The source of this T cell receptor (beta chain) is a study of human T cells and chemical hapten exposure. Time point reported: healthy volunteer bleed at 2 weeks. Total RNA was extracted from unfractionated whole blood. Findings and caveats of the study: No shift was seen in TCRs above 1 in 1000 frequency with DPC sensitization.

This clonotype was observed at least ten times. Its antigen remains unidentified. Single cDNA molecules in the library carried unique molecular identifiers attached during preparation. From the RACE reads, TCRdb called clonotypes with MiXCR, one entry per CDR3 protein. The sample yields about 130,000 distinct CDR3 sequences, roughly 9% seen once. V trimming: 5 bases; J trimming: 4 bases; junction bases outside the gene matches: 13. The length of the CDR3 is 16 residues. CDR1 and CDR2 from the germline V gene are SGDLS and YYNGEE. Sequencing used whole blood. V is TRBV9 and J is TRBJ2-3; 7 bases agree with TRBD1. The origin of this receptor is a male donor in good health. Some clones in this sample may be carry-over from other donors' samples. The CDR3 spells CASRESTGSGPDTQYF. CDR3 bases: TGTGCCAGCAGGGAATCGACAGGGTCGGGCCCAGATACGCAGTATTTT.